The 14 T cell receptor beta chains given below trace back to one sample, sequenced in a study of OX40 agonist ivuxolimab in advanced cancers. Profiling relied on immunoSEQ multiplex PCR, and the TCRdb table lists in-frame clones only, not all of them. Found here are about 83,000 clones, about 89% of them singletons; the top ten hold 6.5% to 8.5%. Source: CD4+ or CD8+ T cells sorted from blood, taken in a trial of the OX40 agonist ivuxolimab. The receptors were sampled from an adult with an advanced solid tumor such as melanoma, head and neck, liver or kidney cancer.

The V call is TRBV4-3, the J call TRBJ2-2; D is unclear. The ends were cut back, 4 bases at V and 5 bases at J, with 8 bases in the middle. The CDR3 consists of 13 residues. Germline lookup yields CDR1 LGHNA and CDR2 YSLEER. The CDR3 bases are TGCGCCAGCAGCCCTTTGGGGACCGGGGAGCTGTTTTTT. It encodes CASSPLGTGELFF.

The rearrangement links TRBV28 to TRBJ1-5, with D unresolved. Trimming left V 4 bases short and J 1 base short, with 2 bases between. Germline assignment: CDR1 MDHEN and CDR2 SYDVKM. CDR3 length equals 12 residues. CDR3 sequence: CASSWSNQPQHF. The DNA for the CDR3 is TGTGCCAGCAGTTGGAGCAATCAGCCCCAGCATTTT.

J is TRBJ2-1 and V is TRBV6-5; D not resolved. V was clipped by 6 bases and J by 0 bases, with 9 bases between them. Germline V CDR1 and CDR2: MNHEY, SVGAGI. The CDR3 sequence is 14 residues long. The DNA of the CDR3 is TGTGCCAGCAGAAAGCTGAGCTCCTACAATGAGCAGTTCTTC. Protein product: CASRKLSSYNEQFF.

This clone has only one observation. The gene calls are TRBV9 and TRBJ2-7; TRBD1 is a possible D gene (6 bases). Trimming pared 3 bases from V and 9 bases from J, leaving 16 bases between. CDR1 is SGDLS, CDR2 YYNGEE, per germline. The CDR3 covers 13 residues. The CDR3 loop reads CASSASTRDMQYF. The CDR3 coding sequence is TGTGCCAGCAGCGCCTCTACTAGGGACATGCAGTACTTC.

The chain has TRBV7-9 and TRBJ1-2, with TRBD1 matching over 7 bases. The CDR3 extends over 15 amino acids. Trimming took 1 base from V and 4 from J; bases not matched to a gene: 6. The germline V gene encodes CDR1 SEHNR and CDR2 FQNEAQ (reference sequence). Written as DNA, the CDR3 is TGTGCCAGCAGCTTAGGTCTGGGACAGCTCTATGGCTACACCTTC. As protein: CASSLGLGQLYGYTF.

Here the CDR3 DNA reads TGTGCCATCAGTGAGGAGGGAGGGAACACTGAAGCTTTCTTT. Residues: CAISEEGGNTEAFF. This chain uses TRBV10-3 with TRBJ1-1; D is unclear. The CDR3 runs 14 residues. Germline V gene data show CDR1 as ENHRY and CDR2 as SYGVKD. V was clipped by 2 bases and J by 1 base, with 8 bases between them.

This clone was counted only a few times. The genes are TRBV30 and TRBJ1-5, with D uncertain. This CDR3 comprises 13 residues. V lost 0 bases and J 7 bases, leaving 10 bases between the germline ends. Germline V gene data show CDR1 as GTSNPN and CDR2 as SVGIG (reference sequence). CDR3 loop: CAWSVEGRQPQHF. The CDR3 nucleotides read TGTGCCTGGAGTGTTGAGGGCCGCCAGCCCCAGCATTTT.

This clone was recorded only once. This sequence joins TRBV19 and TRBJ2-2; no definite D call. The CDR3 is 14 residues long. The ends were cut back, 3 bases at V and 4 bases at J, with 9 bases in the middle. From germline, CDR1 is LNHDA and CDR2 SQIVND (reference sequence). CDR3 in DNA: TGTGCCAGTAGTATCGGGTATCTCACCGGGGAGCTGTTTTTT. This gives the protein CASSIGYLTGELFF.

The chain is built from TRBV7-9 and TRBJ2-3; 10 bases are a match to TRBD2. Losses at the gene ends were 5 bases for V and 3 bases for J; bases not matched to a gene: 8. Germline V lookup: CDR1 SEHNR, CDR2 FQNEAQ (reference sequence). The CDR3 length is 16 residues. CDR3 sequence reads: CASSIPSGGRTDTQYF. DNA of the CDR3: TGTGCCAGCAGCATACCTAGCGGGGGAAGAACAGATACGCAGTATTTT.

The chain links TRBV19 to TRBJ1-5, with D possibly TRBD1 on 6 matching bases. V was clipped by 6 bases and J by 1 base, with 10 bases between them. CDR1 and CDR2 (germline): LNHDA, SQIVND (reference sequence). The CDR3 has 14 residues. The CDR3 reads CASSYRESNQPQHF. CDR3 DNA sequence: TGTGCCAGTAGCTACAGGGAGAGCAATCAGCCCCAGCATTTT.

This chain links TRBV30 with TRBJ1-1; weak D call: TRBD1 (5 bases). CDR3 length: 12 amino acids. V was trimmed by 5 bases and J by 6 bases, leaving 13 bases between them. The germline V gene encodes CDR1 GTSNPN and CDR2 SVGIG (reference sequence). The CDR3, as DNA: TGTGCCTGGGATCAGGGTTCGGCTGAAGCTTTCTTT. Protein: CAWDQGSAEAFF.

The chain has TRBV5-5 and TRBJ2-7, with D perhaps matching TRBD2 (5 bases). Trimming left V 0 bases short and J 1 base short, with 11 bases between. The CDR3 loop spans 15 amino acids. CDR1 is SGHKS and CDR2 is YYEKEE in the germline V gene (reference sequence). DNA for the CDR3: TGTGCCAGCAGCTTGGACGGGGTCAGGTCCTACGAGCAGTACGTC. It encodes CASSLDGVRSYEQYV.

The chain couples TRBV28 to TRBJ2-1; tentative D call: TRBD2 (5 bases). CDR1 MDHEN and CDR2 SYDVKM come from the germline V gene. The CDR3 has 12 amino acids. The V gene lost 4 bases and the J gene lost 6 bases, with 7 bases spanning the gap. The DNA of the CDR3 is TGTGCCAGCAGTTCTAGCAGCAATGAGCAGTTCTTC. This sequence encodes CASSSSSNEQFF. Based on the CDR3 plus reference TRBV28 and TRBJ2-1, the full variable domain is DVKVTQSSRYLVKRTGEKVFLECVQDMDHENMFWYRQDPGLGLRLIYFSYDVKMKEKGDIPEGYSVSREKKERFSLILESASTNQTSMYLCASSSSSNEQFFGPGTRLTVL.

The chain links TRBV2 to TRBJ2-1, with D unclear. The germline gives CDR1 SNHLY, CDR2 FYNNEI. Trimming took 5 bases from V and 0 from J, leaving 5 bases between them. The CDR3 length is 13 residues. CDR3 DNA: TGTGCCAGCAGTCTCGTCTCCTACAATGAGCAGTTCTTC. Its translation is CASSLVSYNEQFF.